These 7 T cell receptor beta chains were all obtained from the same sample, sequenced in a study of cytomegalovirus exposure and HLA in healthy donors. Measured with immunoSEQ multiplex PCR; TCRdb has only the in-frame clones, and not every one. The table has 200,000 to 250,000 clones, approximately 80% seen once; the top ten hold about an eighth. The sequencing input was PBMCs. Every receptor here comes from a woman aged 25 to 39 in good health and CMV-seropositive.

This clone has only a few counts. The rearrangement uses TRBV29-1 and TRBJ1-2; 7 bases are shared with TRBD1. This CDR3 is built from 13 residues. Looked up from germline, CDR1 is SQVTM and CDR2 is ANQGSEA. The trim removed 4 bases at V and 4 bases at J, leaving 6 bases unmatched. CDR3 in amino acids: CSVVTGAGYGYTF. The CDR3 nucleotides read TGCAGCGTTGTCACAGGGGCCGGCTATGGCTACACCTTC. Variable domain in full (rest from reference TRBV29-1 and TRBJ1-2): SAVISQKPSRDICQRGTSLTIQCQVDSQVTMMFWYRQQPGQSLTLIATANQGSEATYESGFVIDKFPISRPNLTFSTLTVSNMSPEDSSIYLCSVVTGAGYGYTFGSGTRLTVV.

CDR3 nucleotides: TGCGCCAGCAGCTTGGACCGGGAGGGCGGCACTGAAGCTTTCTTT. The encoded protein is CASSLDREGGTEAFF. The chain combines TRBV5-1 with TRBJ1-1; D gene uncertain. Germline V gene data show CDR1 as SGHRS and CDR2 as YFSETQ. The CDR3 is 15 amino acids. V gave up 0 bases and J gave up 4 bases, with 13 bases separating them.

The chain is built from TRBV7-2 and TRBJ2-7; TRBD2 might be the D (6 bases). CDR1 SGHTA and CDR2 FQGNSA come from the germline V gene. The CDR3 spans 14 residues. Trimming cost V 5 bases and J 0 bases, with 11 bases left between them. This CDR3 is CASSAGGSSYEQYF. CDR3 nucleotides: TGTGCCAGCAGCGCTGGAGGGAGCTCCTACGAGCAGTACTTC.

This clone appeared a single time. V usage is TRBV30 and J usage is TRBJ1-2; no clear D gene. CDR3 length: 12 amino acids. Germline V lookup: CDR1 GTSNPN, CDR2 SVGIG (reference sequence). Trimming took 2 bases from V and 5 from J, leaving 9 bases between them. CDR3 loop: CAWSHSNYGYTF. In nucleotides, the CDR3 is TGTGCCTGGAGTCACAGCAATTATGGCTACACCTTC. The whole variable domain, filled in from reference TRBV30 and TRBJ1-2, reads SQTIHQWPATLVQPVGSPLSLECTVEGTSNPNLYWYRQAAGRGLQLLFYSVGIGQISSEVPQNLSASRPQDRQFILSSKKLLLSDSGFYLCAWSHSNYGYTFGSGTRLTVV.

The J gene is TRBJ2-7, the V gene TRBV7-6; tentatively, D is TRBD1 (8 bases). The CDR3 consists of 16 residues. CDR1 and CDR2 from the germline V gene are SGHVS and FNYEAQ. V lost 5 bases and J 4 bases, leaving 21 bases between the germline ends. The CDR3 DNA follows: TGTGCCAGCAGCCCAGGGGGCGGGGGAGTGAGTTACGAGCAGTACTTC. It codes for CASSPGGGGVSYEQYF.

In the case of this clone: Other DNA sequences from this sample encode an identical CDR3 as well. The chain joins TRBV30 to TRBJ2-7; no clear D gene. Germline V gene lookup returns CDR1 GTSNPN and CDR2 SVGIG (reference sequence). Trimming removed 2 bases at V and 4 bases at J, with 6 bases between. The CDR3 is 11 amino acids. The CDR3 here is CAWSSPYEQYF. Here the CDR3 DNA reads TGTGCCTGGAGTTCCCCGTACGAGCAGTACTTC. Full variable domain (missing parts from reference TRBV30 and TRBJ2-7): SQTIHQWPATLVQPVGSPLSLECTVEGTSNPNLYWYRQAAGRGLQLLFYSVGIGQISSEVPQNLSASRPQDRQFILSSKKLLLSDSGFYLCAWSSPYEQYFGPGTRLTVT.

The chain is built from TRBV4-1 and TRBJ2-1; 8 nucleotides agree with TRBD1. This CDR3 has 18 residues. V gave up 2 bases and J gave up 3 bases; unmatched junction bases: 12. Per the germline V gene, CDR1 is MGHRA and CDR2 is YSYEKL. The DNA for the CDR3 is TGCGCCAGCAGCCAACGTGGAGGATGGACAGGGAACTACAATGAGCAGTTCTTC. Translation gives CASSQRGGWTGNYNEQFF.